Described below is a single T cell receptor (beta chain) sequence and its context. Its antigen is currently unknown. This sample stems from a study of T cell responses to AZD1222 COVID-19 vaccine. Study as a whole: Samples with a second dose at about 4 or about 12 weeks were pooled together.

Assay: immunoSEQ multiplex PCR; the TCRdb copy retains only in-frame clones and omits some. The profile shows some 120,000 clones, roughly 90% of them singletons. Study-level findings and limits: AZD1222 recipients seropositive at baseline numbered only six or seven. A mostly white British donor set with more females was recruited, and clonal diversity was possibly underestimated. Repertoire collection took place solely once the T cell response had peaked.

The ends were cut back, 1 base at V and 12 bases at J, with 13 bases in the middle. The CDR3 has 13 residues. Germline loops: CDR1 SEHNR, CDR2 FQNEAQ (reference sequence). This sequence originates from an adult in good health. The material sequenced was peripheral blood, taken on day 0 of AZD1222 vaccination. The V call is TRBV7-9, the J call TRBJ1-5; D is unclear. The CDR3 protein is CASSLGVSPLQHF. The CDR3 DNA follows: TGTGCCAGCAGCTTAGGGGTCTCCCCACTCCAGCATTTT.